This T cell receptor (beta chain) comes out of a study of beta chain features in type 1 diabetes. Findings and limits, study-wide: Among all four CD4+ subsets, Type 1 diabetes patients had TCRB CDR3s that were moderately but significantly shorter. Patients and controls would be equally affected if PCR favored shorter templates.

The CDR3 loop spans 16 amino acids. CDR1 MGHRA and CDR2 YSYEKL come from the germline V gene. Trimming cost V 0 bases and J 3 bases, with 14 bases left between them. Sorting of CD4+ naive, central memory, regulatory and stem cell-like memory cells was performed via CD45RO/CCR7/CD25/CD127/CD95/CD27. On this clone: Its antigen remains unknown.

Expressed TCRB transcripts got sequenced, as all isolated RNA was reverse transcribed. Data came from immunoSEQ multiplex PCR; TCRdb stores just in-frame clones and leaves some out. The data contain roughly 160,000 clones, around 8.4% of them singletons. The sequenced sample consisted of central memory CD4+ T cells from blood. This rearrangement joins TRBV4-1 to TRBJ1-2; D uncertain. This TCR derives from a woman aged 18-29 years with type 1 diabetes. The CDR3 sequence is CASSQDPYGGDYGYTF. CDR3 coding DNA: TGCGCCAGCAGCCAAGATCCCTACGGCGGGGACTATGGCTACACCTTC.